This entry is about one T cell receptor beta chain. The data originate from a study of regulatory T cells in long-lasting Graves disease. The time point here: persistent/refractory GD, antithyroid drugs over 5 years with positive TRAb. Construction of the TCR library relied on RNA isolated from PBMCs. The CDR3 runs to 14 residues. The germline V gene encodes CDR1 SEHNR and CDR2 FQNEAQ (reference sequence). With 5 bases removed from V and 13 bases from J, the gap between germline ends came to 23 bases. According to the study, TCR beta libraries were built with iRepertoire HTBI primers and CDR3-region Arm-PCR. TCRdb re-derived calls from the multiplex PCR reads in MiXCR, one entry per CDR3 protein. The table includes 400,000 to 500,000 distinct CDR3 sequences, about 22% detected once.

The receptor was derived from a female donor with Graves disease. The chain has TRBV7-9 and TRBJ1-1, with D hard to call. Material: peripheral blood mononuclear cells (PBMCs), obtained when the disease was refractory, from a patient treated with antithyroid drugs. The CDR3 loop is CASSEIDVKGRVFF. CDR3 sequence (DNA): TGTGCCAGCAGCGAAATAGACGTCAAGGGTCGAGTTTTCTTT.